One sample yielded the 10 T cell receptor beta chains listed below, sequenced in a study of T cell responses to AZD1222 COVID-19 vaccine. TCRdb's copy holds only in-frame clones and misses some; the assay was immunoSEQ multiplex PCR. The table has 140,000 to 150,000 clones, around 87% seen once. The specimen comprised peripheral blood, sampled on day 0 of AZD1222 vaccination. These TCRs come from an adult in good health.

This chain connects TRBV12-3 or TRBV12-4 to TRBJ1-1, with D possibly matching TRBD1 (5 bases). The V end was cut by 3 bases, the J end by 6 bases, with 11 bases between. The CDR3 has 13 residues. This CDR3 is CASSFGRDPEAFF. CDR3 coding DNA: TGTGCCAGCAGTTTCGGCAGGGACCCTGAAGCTTTCTTT.

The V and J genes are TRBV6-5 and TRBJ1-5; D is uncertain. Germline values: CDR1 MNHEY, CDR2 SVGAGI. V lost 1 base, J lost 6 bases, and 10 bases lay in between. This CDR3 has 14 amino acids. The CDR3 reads CASSYYPGRQPQHF. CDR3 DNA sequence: TGTGCCAGCAGTTACTACCCAGGTCGTCAGCCCCAGCATTTT.

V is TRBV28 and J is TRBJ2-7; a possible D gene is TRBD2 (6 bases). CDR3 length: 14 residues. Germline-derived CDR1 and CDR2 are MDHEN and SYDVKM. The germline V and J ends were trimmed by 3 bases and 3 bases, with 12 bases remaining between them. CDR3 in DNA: TGTGCCAGCAGTTTGTCGGCGGGACGCTACGAGCAGTACTTC. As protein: CASSLSAGRYEQYF.

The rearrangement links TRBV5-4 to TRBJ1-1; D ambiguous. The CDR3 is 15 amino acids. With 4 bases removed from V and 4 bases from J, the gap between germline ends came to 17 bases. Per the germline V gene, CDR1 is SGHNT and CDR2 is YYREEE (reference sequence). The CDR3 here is CASSPEGSYPTEAFF. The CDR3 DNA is TGTGCCAGCAGCCCCGAGGGCTCTTACCCCACTGAAGCTTTCTTT. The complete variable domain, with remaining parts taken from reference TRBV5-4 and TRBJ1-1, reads ETGVTQSPTHLIKTRGQQVTLRCSSQSGHNTVSWYQQALGQGPQFIFQYYREEENGRGNFPPRFSGLQFPNYSSELNVNALELDDSALYLCASSPEGSYPTEAFFGQGTRLTVV.

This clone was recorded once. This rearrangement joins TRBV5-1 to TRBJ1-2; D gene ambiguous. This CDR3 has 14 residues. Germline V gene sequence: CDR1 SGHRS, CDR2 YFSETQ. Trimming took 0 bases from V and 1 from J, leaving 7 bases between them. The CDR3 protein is CASSLGGINYGYTF. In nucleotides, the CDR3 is TGCGCCAGCAGCTTGGGGGGTATTAACTATGGCTACACCTTC.

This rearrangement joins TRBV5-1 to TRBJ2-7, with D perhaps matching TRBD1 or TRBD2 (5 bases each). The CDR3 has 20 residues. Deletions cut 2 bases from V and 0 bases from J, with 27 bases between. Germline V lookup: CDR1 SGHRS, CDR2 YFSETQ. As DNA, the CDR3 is TGCGCCAGCAGCTTCACCACCCAGGTAATGGGGGTCCCCCTCTCCTACGAGCAGTACTTC. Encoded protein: CASSFTTQVMGVPLSYEQYF.

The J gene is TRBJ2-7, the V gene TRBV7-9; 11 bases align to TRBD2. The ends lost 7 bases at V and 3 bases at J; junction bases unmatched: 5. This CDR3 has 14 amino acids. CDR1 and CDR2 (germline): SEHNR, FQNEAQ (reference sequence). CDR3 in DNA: TGTGCCAGCACCCCTAGCGGGGGGAGCTACGAGCAGTACTTC. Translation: CASTPSGGSYEQYF. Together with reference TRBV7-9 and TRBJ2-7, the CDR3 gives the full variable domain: DTGVSQNPRHKITKRGQNVTFRCDPISEHNRLYWYRQTLGQGPEFLTYFQNEAQLEKSRLLSDRFSAERPKGSFSTLEIQRTEQGDSAMYLCASTPSGGSYEQYFGPGTRLTVT.

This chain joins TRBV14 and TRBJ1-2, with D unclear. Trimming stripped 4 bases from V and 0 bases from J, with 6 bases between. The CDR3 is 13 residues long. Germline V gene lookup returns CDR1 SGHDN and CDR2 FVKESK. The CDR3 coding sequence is TGTGCCAGCAGCCTTTCAACTAACTATGGCTACACCTTC. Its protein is CASSLSTNYGYTF.

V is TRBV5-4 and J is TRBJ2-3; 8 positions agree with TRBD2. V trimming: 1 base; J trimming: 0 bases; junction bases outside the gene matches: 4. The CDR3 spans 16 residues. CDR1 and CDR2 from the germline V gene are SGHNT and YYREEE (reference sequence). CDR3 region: CASSLRREVSTDTQYF. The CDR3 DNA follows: TGTGCCAGCAGCTTGAGGCGGGAGGTCAGCACAGATACGCAGTATTTT.

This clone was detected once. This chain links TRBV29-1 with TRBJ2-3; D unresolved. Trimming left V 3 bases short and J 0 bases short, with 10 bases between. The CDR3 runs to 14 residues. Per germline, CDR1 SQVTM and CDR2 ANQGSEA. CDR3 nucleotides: TGCAGCGTTGAGCGGTCACCTAGCACAGATACGCAGTATTTT. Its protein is CSVERSPSTDTQYF.